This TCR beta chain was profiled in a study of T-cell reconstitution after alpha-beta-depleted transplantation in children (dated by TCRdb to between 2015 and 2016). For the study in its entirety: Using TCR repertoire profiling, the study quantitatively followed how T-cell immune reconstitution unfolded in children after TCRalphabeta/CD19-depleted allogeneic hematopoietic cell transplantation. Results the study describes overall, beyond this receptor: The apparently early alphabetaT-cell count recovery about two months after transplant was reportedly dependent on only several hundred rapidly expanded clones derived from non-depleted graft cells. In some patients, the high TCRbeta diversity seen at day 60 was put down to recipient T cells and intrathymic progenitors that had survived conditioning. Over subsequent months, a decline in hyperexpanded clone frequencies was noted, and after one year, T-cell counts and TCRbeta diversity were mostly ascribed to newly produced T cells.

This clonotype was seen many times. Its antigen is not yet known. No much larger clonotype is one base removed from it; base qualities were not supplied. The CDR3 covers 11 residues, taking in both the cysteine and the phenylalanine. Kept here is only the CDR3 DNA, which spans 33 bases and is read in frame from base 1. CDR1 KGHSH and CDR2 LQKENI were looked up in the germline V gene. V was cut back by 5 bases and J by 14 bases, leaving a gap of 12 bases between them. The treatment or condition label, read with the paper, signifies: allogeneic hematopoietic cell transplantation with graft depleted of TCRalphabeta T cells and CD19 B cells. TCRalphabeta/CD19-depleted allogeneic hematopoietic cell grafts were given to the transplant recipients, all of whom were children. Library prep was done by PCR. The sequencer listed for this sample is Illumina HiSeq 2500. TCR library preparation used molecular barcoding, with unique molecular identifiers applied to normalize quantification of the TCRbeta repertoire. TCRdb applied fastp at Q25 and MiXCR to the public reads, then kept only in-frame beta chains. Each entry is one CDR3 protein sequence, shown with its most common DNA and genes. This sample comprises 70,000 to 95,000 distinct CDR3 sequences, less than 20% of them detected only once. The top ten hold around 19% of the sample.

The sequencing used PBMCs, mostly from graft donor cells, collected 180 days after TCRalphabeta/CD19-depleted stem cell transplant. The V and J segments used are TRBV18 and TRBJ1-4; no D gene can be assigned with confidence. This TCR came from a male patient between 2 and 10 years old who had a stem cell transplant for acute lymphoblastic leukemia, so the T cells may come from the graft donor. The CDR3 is CASSNRQRLFF. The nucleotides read TGTGCCAGCTCAAACCGACAACGGCTGTTTTTT.